These T cell receptor beta chains were read from a single sample in a study of blood T cell repertoires in COVID-19. Libraries were prepared by immunoSEQ multiplex PCR; TCRdb keeps only in-frame clonotypes and omits some of them. The sample carries over 150,000 clones, around 94% recorded once. Sequencing used peripheral blood. Every receptor here comes from a man aged 30 to 39 with COVID-19, enrolled during active disease. Both conserved end residues are trimmed from each CDR3.

ASSPVTGGGNTIY | TRBV5-6
ASGRGATGELF | TRBV11-3
ASRGQGATEAF | TRBV7-9
SASTELSGNTIY | TRBV20-1
ASSPWAGGLNEQF | TRBV11-2
ATRRGDTQY | TRBV24-1
ASSPRQGKAGANVLT | TRBV18
ASSARQYTEAF | TRBV7-3
ASSQERGRLPQETQY | TRBV3-1/TRBV3-2
ASSEATGGYNEQF | TRBV6-1
ASSYSGQGDYTEAF | TRBV6-2/TRBV6-3
ASSEQGGNYGYT | TRBV2
ASTLRPGQNYGYT | TRBV19
ASSQGQGETQY | TRBV4-1
ASSSGQGPSYGYT | TRBV11-2
ASSPRGEPTGETQY | TRBV6-2/TRBV6-3
ASSLTGGGANEQF | TRBV7-3
ASSPGRSNSGNTIY | TRBV9
ASSPRDRLGQGRT | TRBV27
SATLGYGYT | TRBV20-1
ASSYGNEKLF | TRBV5-6
ASSPPDRVLAGELF | TRBV4-1
ASSPHRDREQEGQY | TRBV4-1
ASSLIGGGMRYNEQF | TRBV11-2
ASSGSGGGAQIGTQY | TRBV27
ASSRGLAGENTDTQY | TRBV11-3
ASSQETTRGNTIY | TRBV4-1
ASSLASGGDHEQF | TRBV7-3
ASSPGTGLGARSETQY | TRBV2
ASSDGGQSINEKLF | TRBV10-2
ASVSNRRNEQF | TRBV19
ASSLGTGAGNTIY | TRBV7-9
ASSQDLAKNIQY | TRBV4-2
ASSQIWAQENYGYT | TRBV3-1/TRBV3-2
ASSLREVGELF | TRBV11-1
ASSTIGTGYGYT | TRBV18
ASVRDSSYNSPLH | TRBV2
ASSSWRQAANYGYT | TRBV2
ASRPGGSRVLSY | TRBV28
ASSSSTGISSYEQY | TRBV7-9
ASSGTPVGYT | TRBV28
ASSLNGQGQLF | TRBV5-1
ASSQHRASGGREQF | TRBV3-1/TRBV3-2
ASSPRGGGFSYEQY | TRBV5-4
ASSEGFGGGYGYT | TRBV2
SAIQGYGYT | TRBV20-1
ASSLSGAGNTIY | TRBV7-3